One sample yielded the 29 T cell receptor beta chains listed below, sequenced in a study of relationships among human T cell subsets. From mRNA, alpha and beta CDR3 regions were amplified using semiquantitative ARM-PCR. Tagged nested gene-specific primers were used first, then communal superprimers amplified exponentially. Each CDR3 protein is one row after TCRdb ran MiXCR on the multiplex PCR reads. The table shows 5,000 or so distinct CDR3 sequences, with 65% to 85% occurring only once. Sequenced sample: total T cells sorted from blood. These receptors came from a man aged 40-50 years in good health.

This chain links TRBV7-9 with TRBJ1-5, with a possible D match to TRBD1 (6 bases). Germline CDR1 is SEHNR and CDR2 is FQNEAQ (reference sequence). This CDR3 has 15 amino acids. V was trimmed by 1 base and J by 3 bases, leaving 10 bases between them. The CDR3 loop is CASSLGWGPNQPQHF. CDR3 bases: TGTGCCAGCAGCTTAGGATGGGGGCCCAATCAGCCCCAGCATTTT.

The table lists this clonotype with a count of one. The CDR3 sequence is CASRSGQVAYEQYF. In nucleotides, the CDR3 is TGTGCCAGCAGGTCGGGGCAGGTGGCCTACGAGCAGTACTTC. V usage is TRBV28 and J usage is TRBJ2-7; D is tentatively TRBD1 or TRBD2 (5 bases each). V lost 6 bases and J 2 bases, leaving 14 bases between the germline ends. Looked up from germline, CDR1 is MDHEN and CDR2 is SYDVKM. The CDR3 has 14 amino acids.

V and J are TRBV6-1 and TRBJ2-5; 11 nucleotides match TRBD1. This CDR3 region has 15 residues. Per the germline V gene, CDR1 is MNHNS and CDR2 is SASEGT. Trimming cost V 5 bases and J 5 bases; bases outside gene matches: 7. DNA of the CDR3: TGTGCCAGCAGTACAGGACAGGGGGCTTTGGAGACCCAGTACTTC. It yields the protein CASSTGQGALETQYF.

The rearrangement uses TRBV11-2 and TRBJ2-7; D perhaps matches TRBD1 (6 bases). Trimming left V 4 bases short and J 7 bases short, with 23 bases between. The CDR3 is made up of 16 amino acids. Germline assignment: CDR1 SGHAT and CDR2 FQNNGV. CDR3 loop: CASSSPRGQFWWEQYF. Here the CDR3 DNA reads TGTGCCAGCAGCTCCCCTCGTGGACAGTTCTGGTGGGAGCAGTACTTC.

This rearrangement joins TRBV19 to TRBJ1-1; D is unresolved. This CDR3 spans 14 amino acids. The germline V gene encodes CDR1 LNHDA and CDR2 SQIVND (reference sequence). V dropped 6 bases and J dropped 3 bases, with 14 bases sitting between them. CDR3 DNA: TGTGCCAGTAGCTCGTCAAATTTTTACACTGAAGCTTTCTTT. The encoded protein is CASSSSNFYTEAFF.

This clonotype was seen a few times. The CDR3 region is CASSQGTPGTQYF. CDR3 nucleotide sequence: TGTGCCAGCAGCCAAGGGACGCCAGGGACCCAGTACTTC. This chain joins TRBV14 and TRBJ2-5; D unclear. V was cut by 1 base and J by 7 bases, with 10 bases left in between. The CDR3 loop spans 13 amino acids. Germline CDR1 is SGHDN and CDR2 is FVKESK.

V is TRBV6-6 and J is TRBJ2-5; 9 bases align to TRBD2. Per germline, CDR1 MNHNY and CDR2 SVGAGI (reference sequence). V shed 4 bases and J 1 base; nucleotides not matched to a gene: 4. This CDR3 comprises 15 residues. DNA for the CDR3: TGTGCCAGCAGTTCCTTGACTAGCGGCCAAGAGACCCAGTACTTC. It yields the protein CASSSLTSGQETQYF.

This chain uses TRBV7-9 with TRBJ2-1; 8 positions match TRBD2. V was clipped by 1 base and J by 8 bases; unmatched bases: 4. This CDR3 has 14 residues. The germline V gene encodes CDR1 SEHNR and CDR2 FQNEAQ (reference sequence). For the CDR3, the DNA is TGTGCCAGCAGCTTAGAGGGACTAGATCATGAGCAGTTCTTC. Protein: CASSLEGLDHEQFF.

V is TRBV29-1 and J is TRBJ2-3; tentative D call: TRBD2 (6 bases). CDR1 is SQVTM and CDR2 is ANQGSEA in the germline V gene. CDR3 length: 14 amino acids. The V and J ends lost 5 bases and 4 bases respectively, with 16 bases between them. CDR3: CSVPVGLASDTQYF. CDR3 coding DNA: TGCAGCGTTCCCGTTGGGCTAGCGTCAGATACGCAGTATTTT.

This clonotype was recorded once. V is TRBV11-2 and J is TRBJ2-7; either TRBD1 or TRBD2 may supply D (5 bases each). The V gene lost 5 bases and the J gene lost 2 bases, with 13 bases spanning the gap. The germline gives CDR1 SGHAT, CDR2 FQNNGV. This CDR3 is 14 amino acids long. Here the CDR3 reads CASSPGTTTYEQYF. CDR3 DNA: TGTGCCAGCAGCCCGGGGACGACAACCTACGAGCAGTACTTC.

This sequence joins TRBV11-2 and TRBJ2-7; possibly TRBD1 for D (6 bases). Per germline, CDR1 SGHAT and CDR2 FQNNGV. Between the trimmed V and J ends, which lost 5 bases and 1 base, there was a span of 12 bases. There are 14 residues in the CDR3. CDR3 loop: CASSLRTASYEQYF. In nucleotides, the CDR3 is TGTGCCAGCAGCCTAAGGACAGCGTCCTACGAGCAGTACTTC.

The V gene is TRBV27, the J gene TRBJ1-2, with 10 bases that match TRBD1. The germline gives CDR1 MNHEY, CDR2 SMNVEV (reference sequence). The CDR3 length is 15 residues. The J segment lost 7 bases and the V segment lost 1 base, leaving 6 bases of the junction unmatched. The CDR3 here is CASSLLGTGATGYTF. CDR3 sequence (DNA): TGTGCCAGCAGTTTATTAGGGACAGGGGCGACTGGCTACACCTTC.

The chain couples TRBV29-1 to TRBJ2-1, with a weak D call TRBD1 (6 bases). The germline V and J ends were trimmed by 3 bases and 1 base, with 25 bases remaining between them. The CDR3 has 19 amino acids. Germline V CDR1 and CDR2: SQVTM, ANQGSEA. CDR3 nucleotides: TGCAGCGTTGAGGGCAGGGGCATGGGTCTAGTTGTGTCCTACAATGAGCAGTTCTTC. This gives the protein CSVEGRGMGLVVSYNEQFF.

This clonotype was detected once. This chain uses TRBV6-1 with TRBJ2-7, with D unresolved. This CDR3 has 12 residues. Germline CDR1 MNHNS, CDR2 SASEGT. Trimming stripped 6 bases from V and 6 bases from J, with 12 bases between. CDR3 nucleotide sequence: TGTGCCAGCAGACTGTCAACAGTCGAGCAGTACTTC. Translating it yields CASRLSTVEQYF.

This clonotype turned up a few times. The rearrangement joins TRBV11-2 to TRBJ2-7; the match to TRBD2 covers 13 bases. The junction had 5 bases not matched to a gene; V was cut back by 2 bases and J by 4 bases. Germline-derived CDR1 and CDR2 are SGHAT and FQNNGV. The CDR3 has 16 residues. CDR3 in amino acids: CASSLMGLAGLYEQYF. DNA for the CDR3: TGTGCCAGCAGCTTAATGGGACTAGCGGGACTATACGAGCAGTACTTC.

This chain uses TRBV6-5 with TRBJ2-7; weak D call: TRBD1 (6 bases). Per the germline V gene, CDR1 is MNHEY and CDR2 is SVGAGI. The CDR3 sequence is 14 residues long. V lost 5 bases and J 2 bases, leaving 13 bases between the germline ends. The CDR3 spells CASSPDRIAYEQYF. The DNA for the CDR3 is TGTGCCAGCAGTCCCGACAGGATTGCCTACGAGCAGTACTTC.

The chain employs TRBV5-1 and TRBJ2-5; possibly TRBD1 for D (6 bases). Germline values: CDR1 SGHRS, CDR2 YFSETQ. This CDR3 contains 14 residues. V lost 0 bases and J lost 5, with 11 bases in between. CDR3 loop: CASSLVGQGETQYF. The CDR3 DNA reads TGCGCCAGCAGCTTGGTGGGCCAGGGGGAGACCCAGTACTTC. Looking up the rest from reference TRBV5-1 and TRBJ2-5 gives the full variable domain: KAGVTQTPRYLIKTRGQQVTLSCSPISGHRSVSWYQQTPGQGLQFLFEYFSETQRNKGNFPGRFSGRQFSNSRSEMNVSTLELGDSALYLCASSLVGQGETQYFGPGTRLLVL.

This clonotype has only a few counts. This chain connects TRBV4-1 to TRBJ2-5; maybe TRBD2 (5 bases). The germline CDR1 and CDR2 sequences are MGHRA and YSYEKL. The CDR3 totals 14 residues. V was clipped by 5 bases and J by 3 bases, with 13 bases between them. The CDR3 spells CASSSQDGEETQYF. Here the CDR3 DNA reads TGCGCCAGCAGCTCTCAGGACGGGGAAGAGACCCAGTACTTC.

This clonotype appeared a few times. The chain has TRBV13 and TRBJ1-1; D is uncertain. The CDR3 is 11 amino acids. Germline assignment: CDR1 PRHDT and CDR2 FYEKMQ (reference sequence). Between the trimmed V and J ends, which lost 5 bases and 6 bases, there was a span of 7 bases. This chain's CDR3 is CASSAEAEAFF. The CDR3 DNA is TGTGCCAGCAGCGCCGAGGCTGAAGCTTTCTTT. The full variable domain, with the rest looked up from reference TRBV13 and TRBJ1-1, is AAGVIQSPRHLIKEKRETATLKCYPIPRHDTVYWYQQGPGQDPQFLISFYEKMQSDKGSIPDRFSAQQFSDYHSELNMSSLELGDSALYFCASSAEAEAFFGQGTRLTVV.

The V call is TRBV12-3 or TRBV12-4, the J call TRBJ1-4; no clear D. Trimming left V 5 bases short and J 0 bases short, with 13 bases between. This CDR3 region has 16 residues. The CDR3 DNA follows: TGTGCCAGCAGTCCATTGGTTGCCTCAACTAATGAAAAACTGTTTTTT. Protein product: CASSPLVASTNEKLFF.

The chain employs TRBV12-3 or TRBV12-4 and TRBJ2-1; D is unresolved. V lost 3 bases to trimming and J lost 5 bases, with 2 bases between them. The CDR3 runs 11 residues. The CDR3 here is CASSFNNEQFF. Written as DNA, the CDR3 is TGTGCCAGCAGTTTCAACAATGAGCAGTTCTTC.

V and J are TRBV11-2 and TRBJ2-3; 7 nucleotides agree with TRBD1. After removal of 4 bases from V and 6 bases from J, the junction contained 13 bases not matched to a gene. CDR1 SGHAT and CDR2 FQNNGV come from the germline V gene. The CDR3 extends over 16 amino acids. This chain's CDR3 is CASSYGTDPKRDTQYF. CDR3 in DNA: TGTGCCAGCAGCTACGGGACAGATCCTAAGCGGGATACGCAGTATTTT.

The chain uses TRBV20-1 and TRBJ2-1, with D possibly TRBD2 on 5 matching bases. This CDR3 is 13 amino acids long. V lost 7 bases and J lost 0, with 10 bases in between. Germline V gene lookup returns CDR1 DFQATT and CDR2 SNEGSKA (reference sequence). The CDR3 coding sequence is TGCAGTGTTCTGGGGAGCTCCTACAATGAGCAGTTCTTC. Translated, it gives CSVLGSSYNEQFF.

The J gene is TRBJ1-4, the V gene TRBV2; D is uncertain. The CDR3 is made up of 14 amino acids. Germline CDR1 reads SNHLY; CDR2 reads FYNNEI. Trimming took off 4 bases at V and 3 bases at J, with 9 bases between the two ends. The CDR3 here is CASSGEAPNEKLFF. CDR3 DNA: TGTGCCAGCAGTGGGGAAGCCCCTAATGAAAAACTGTTTTTT.

V is TRBV14 and J is TRBJ2-1; D gene uncertain. The germline gives CDR1 SGHDN, CDR2 FVKESK. V dropped 3 bases and J dropped 4 bases, with 7 bases sitting between them. The CDR3 is 13 residues long. The chain's CDR3 is CASSQAYYNEQFF. The CDR3 region has the DNA TGTGCCAGCAGCCAGGCCTATTACAATGAGCAGTTCTTC.

The chain couples TRBV18 to TRBJ2-1; 10 bases are a match to TRBD1. The J segment lost 4 bases and the V segment lost 4 bases, leaving 1 base of the junction unmatched. Per the germline V gene, CDR1 is KGHSH and CDR2 is LQKENI. This CDR3 region has 14 residues. DNA for the CDR3: TGTGCCAGCTCACGGGACAGGGGATACAATGAGCAGTTCTTC. Translated: CASSRDRGYNEQFF.

To note about this clonotype: A read error may explain this, as a much larger clone is one base away. The genes are TRBV6-1 and TRBJ2-1; 10 positions agree with TRBD2. Germline V gene lookup returns CDR1 MNHNS and CDR2 SASEGT. With 5 bases clipped from V and 7 bases from J, the junction kept 2 bases outside the gene matches. The CDR3 sequence is 13 residues long. The CDR3 region has the DNA TGTGCCAGCAGTTGGGGACTAGCGAATGAGCAGTTCTTC. Translated, it gives CASSWGLANEQFF.

The chain employs TRBV5-1 and TRBJ2-1; D gene uncertain. Trimming left V 1 base short and J 9 bases short, with 11 bases between. Germline V gene lookup returns CDR1 SGHRS and CDR2 YFSETQ. CDR3 size: 13 residues. The chain's CDR3 is CASSLNSAFEQFF. Written as DNA, the CDR3 is TGCGCCAGCAGCTTGAATTCGGCCTTTGAGCAGTTCTTC.

The chain is built from TRBV7-9 and TRBJ1-1; 8 bases are shared with TRBD1. J lost 4 bases, V lost 6 bases, and 7 bases had no gene match. The CDR3 is made up of 14 amino acids. Germline assignment: CDR1 SEHNR and CDR2 FQNEAQ (reference sequence). The CDR3 DNA reads TGTGCCAGCAGGGACAACAGGGGGAGCACTGAAGCTTTCTTT. This translates into CASRDNRGSTEAFF. The full variable domain, in which reference TRBV7-9 and TRBJ1-1 provide the parts outside the CDR3, is DTGVSQNPRHKITKRGQNVTFRCDPISEHNRLYWYRQTLGQGPEFLTYFQNEAQLEKSRLLSDRFSAERPKGSFSTLEIQRTEQGDSAMYLCASRDNRGSTEAFFGQGTRLTVV.